What follows are 25 T cell receptor beta chains derived from one specimen sequenced in a study of regulatory T cells in long-lasting Graves disease. Regarding time point: newly diagnosed GD, antithyroid drugs for less than 3 months. The TCR library was prepared using RNA isolated from PBMCs. According to the study, TCR beta libraries were built with iRepertoire HTBI primers and CDR3-region Arm-PCR. TCRdb fed the multiplex PCR reads into MiXCR, producing one record per CDR3 protein. The sample yields some 340,000 distinct CDR3 sequences, over 9.5% seen once. Separately, the same data were catalogued under a study of T cells in Graves' hyperthyroidism and ophthalmopathy.

This sample comprised peripheral blood mononuclear cells (PBMCs), obtained at new diagnosis, from a patient treated with antithyroid drugs. These receptors were taken from a young woman with Graves disease.

This clonotype came up many times. This chain joins TRBV2 and TRBJ1-4; the D gene is possibly TRBD1 (5 bases). This CDR3 is 13 amino acids long. The ends were cut back, 6 bases at V and 10 bases at J, with 15 bases in the middle. Per germline, CDR1 SNHLY and CDR2 FYNNEI. The CDR3 DNA is TGTGCCAGCAGAGATCGGGACGGTGGAAAACTGTTTTTT. Translated: CASRDRDGGKLFF.

This clonotype came up many times. V usage is TRBV20-1 and J usage is TRBJ1-1; no definite D call. This CDR3 contains 17 residues. V was trimmed by 5 bases and J by 0 bases, leaving 22 bases between them. The germline gives CDR1 DFQATT, CDR2 SNEGSKA (reference sequence). The CDR3 is CSARVRGTQRVNTEAFF. Written as DNA, the CDR3 is TGCAGTGCTCGAGTTCGGGGTACGCAACGAGTGAACACTGAAGCTTTCTTT.

This clonotype was seen many times. J is TRBJ2-5 and V is TRBV7-9; D is perhaps TRBD1 (6 bases). The end of the DNA aligns better with TRBJ2-1, so the J call may be wrong. The CDR3 runs 16 residues. Germline CDR1 and CDR2: SEHNR and FQNEAQ (reference sequence). CDR3 coding DNA: TGTGCCAGCAGCCCGGCCTTGACAGGAGTGGCCAATGAGCAGTTCTTC. Translated: CASSPALTGVANEQFF.

The chain combines TRBV9 with TRBJ1-5; tentative D call: TRBD1 (5 bases). The V end lost 2 bases, the J end lost 1 base, and 19 bases lay between the germline ends. CDR3 length: 18 amino acids. Per the germline V gene, CDR1 is SGDLS and CDR2 is YYNGEE. The CDR3 coding sequence is TGTGCCAGCAGCGTCGAGGGGCAGGTCGGGGACAGCAATCAGCCCCAGCATTTT. Translated: CASSVEGQVGDSNQPQHF.

The chain carries TRBV18 and TRBJ2-7; no firm D call. The CDR3 contains 15 residues. From germline, CDR1 is KGHSH and CDR2 LQKENI. V shed 3 bases and J shed 3 bases, with 15 bases lying between them. The CDR3 coding sequence is TGTGCCAGCTCACCCACCCGGGTCCCGCACTACGAGCAGTACTTC. Its protein product is CASSPTRVPHYEQYF.

CDR3 protein: CSATYLASYNEQFF. The CDR3 bases are TGCAGTGCTACTTACCTAGCCTCCTACAATGAGCAGTTCTTC. The chain has TRBV20-1 and TRBJ2-1; D possibly corresponds to TRBD2 (5 bases). Trimming removed 4 bases at V and 0 bases at J, with 10 bases between. CDR1 DFQATT and CDR2 SNEGSKA come from the germline V gene (reference sequence). CDR3 size: 14 residues.

This clonotype was found many times. This chain uses TRBV18 with TRBJ1-4; 7 nucleotides line up with TRBD1. The germline CDR1 and CDR2 sequences are KGHSH and LQKENI. V lost 0 bases to trimming and J lost 6 bases; unmatched junction nucleotides: 4. There are 15 residues in the CDR3. The CDR3 DNA is TGTGCCAGCTCACCACCGGGGCAGGGGGATGAAAAACTGTTTTTT. Its translation: CASSPPGQGDEKLFF. Together with reference TRBV18 and TRBJ1-4, the CDR3 gives the full variable domain: NAGVMQNPRHLVRRRGQEARLRCSPMKGHSHVYWYRQLPEEGLKFMVYLQKENIIDESGMPKERFSAEFPKEGPSILRIQQVVRGDSAAYFCASSPPGQGDEKLFFGSGTQLSVL.

The chain uses TRBV28 and TRBJ2-7; the match to TRBD1 covers 11 bases. The CDR3 is 16 amino acids. The germline V gene has CDR1 MDHEN and CDR2 SYDVKM. V was pared by 6 bases and J by 2 bases, with 9 bases of the junction left unmatched. The CDR3 sequence is CASSRDRGKSTYEQYV. The DNA of the CDR3 is TGTGCCAGCAGCCGGGACAGGGGGAAGTCGACCTACGAGCAGTACGTC.

The V call is TRBV5-6, the J call TRBJ1-1, with D perhaps matching TRBD1 (5 bases). CDR3 length equals 15 residues. Germline CDR1 reads SGHDT; CDR2 reads YYEEEE. V lost 0 bases and J lost 0, with 9 bases in between. The CDR3 nucleotides read TGTGCCAGCAGCTTGGATAAGGGGATGAACACTGAAGCTTTCTTT. Translating gives CASSLDKGMNTEAFF.

The V and J genes are TRBV28 and TRBJ1-1; D remains unclear. The CDR3 covers 14 residues. Trimming removed 1 base from V and 8 bases from J, with 14 bases in between. The germline gives CDR1 MDHEN, CDR2 SYDVKM. For the CDR3, the DNA is TGTGCCAGCAGTTTATTCGAGGTCTTGGGAGAAGCTTTCTTT. Translation: CASSLFEVLGEAFF.

This clonotype was observed many times. The CDR3 reads CASSLYGIVGTGRSPLHF. In DNA, the CDR3 is TGTGCCAGCAGTTTGTACGGGATTGTGGGTACCGGCCGTTCACCCCTCCACTTT. The chain combines TRBV12-3 or TRBV12-4 with TRBJ1-6, with D uncertain. The CDR3 is 18 residues long. Between the trimmed V and J ends, which lost 3 bases and 9 bases, there was a span of 24 bases.

In its sample, this clonotype was seen many times. This sequence joins TRBV7-2 and TRBJ2-1, with D perhaps TRBD2 (7 bases). CDR1 and CDR2 from the germline V gene are SGHTA and FQGNSA. V was cut by 7 bases and J by 9 bases, with 22 bases left in between. CDR3 size: 15 residues. The CDR3 sequence is CASKLGGGRNGEQFF. The CDR3 DNA follows: TGTGCCAGCAAGCTAGGGGGGGGGAGAAACGGTGAGCAGTTCTTC. The full variable domain, rest sourced from reference TRBV7-2 and TRBJ2-1, is GAGVSQSPSNKVTEKGKDVELRCDPISGHTALYWYRQSLGQGLEFLIYFQGNSAPDKSGLPSDRFSAERTGGSVSTLTIQRTQQEDSAVYLCASKLGGGRNGEQFFGPGTRLTVL.

This clonotype was recorded at least ten times. The chain is built from TRBV7-3 and TRBJ2-3; 7 bases align to TRBD2. The germline gives CDR1 SGHTA, CDR2 FQGTGA. Trimming cost V 5 bases and J 3 bases; bases outside gene matches: 2. The CDR3 consists of 13 residues. CDR3 in DNA: TGTGCCAGCAGCAGGACTAGAACAGATACGCAGTATTTT. Translation: CASSRTRTDTQYF.

The CDR3 here is CASSFFGNTGELFF. In nucleotides, the CDR3 is TGTGCCAGCAGTTTTTTCGGGAACACCGGGGAGCTGTTTTTT. The chain links TRBV28 to TRBJ2-2; D gene ambiguous. Trimming removed 3 bases at V and 1 base at J, with 6 bases between. Germline CDR1 is MDHEN and CDR2 is SYDVKM. The CDR3 length is 14 residues.

Only a few counts were recorded for this clonotype. The CDR3 reads CASSPGGLTDTQYF. The DNA for the CDR3 is TGTGCCAGCAGTCCTGGAGGACTCACAGATACGCAGTATTTT. V usage is TRBV12-3 or TRBV12-4 and J usage is TRBJ2-3; D might be TRBD2 (5 bases). V lost 5 bases, J lost 2 bases, and 11 bases lay in between. CDR3 length equals 14 residues.

This clonotype was found many times. This chain joins TRBV5-5 and TRBJ2-1, with D possibly matching TRBD1 (6 bases). V gave up 4 bases and J gave up 3 bases, with 11 bases separating them. CDR1 is SGHKS and CDR2 is YYEKEE in the germline V gene (reference sequence). The CDR3 consists of 14 residues. The CDR3 loop reads CASSHPGDYNEQFF. DNA of the CDR3: TGTGCCAGCAGCCATCCAGGGGACTACAATGAGCAGTTCTTC.

This clonotype was observed a few times. The V and J genes are TRBV4-2 and TRBJ2-7; D unresolved. The germline V and J ends were trimmed by 3 bases and 3 bases, with 18 bases remaining between them. The CDR3 contains 16 residues. Germline V gene data show CDR1 as LGHNA and CDR2 as YNFKEQ. CDR3 nucleotides: TGTGCCAGCAGCCACCATGATAGGAGACAAAACTACGAGCAGTACTTC. It is translated as CASSHHDRRQNYEQYF.

This clonotype was found many times. This chain uses TRBV28 with TRBJ1-5, with D uncertain. V was clipped by 8 bases and J by 6 bases, with 23 bases between them. Germline V lookup: CDR1 MDHEN, CDR2 SYDVKM. The CDR3 covers 16 residues. The CDR3 spells CASGTRMDALSQPQHF. As DNA, the CDR3 is TGTGCCAGCGGAACCCGAATGGACGCCCTTTCTCAGCCCCAGCATTTT.

This clonotype was detected a few times. This sequence joins TRBV7-6 and TRBJ2-2; D might be TRBD1 or TRBD2, each matching 7 bases. From germline, CDR1 is SGHVS and CDR2 FNYEAQ. The length of the CDR3 is 16 residues. V was trimmed by 5 bases and J by 2 bases, leaving 15 bases between them. The CDR3 reads CASSPGGGANTGELFF. CDR3 sequence (DNA): TGTGCCAGCAGCCCAGGGGGAGGGGCTAACACCGGGGAGCTGTTTTTT.

This chain links TRBV27 with TRBJ2-2; D remains ambiguous. The CDR3 contains 13 residues. Germline CDR1 reads MNHEY; CDR2 reads SMNVEV (reference sequence). Trimming cost V 2 bases and J 6 bases, with 7 bases left between them. CDR3 loop: CASSLKVAGELFF. The CDR3, as DNA: TGTGCCAGCAGTTTAAAGGTCGCCGGGGAGCTGTTTTTT.

The chain recombines TRBV29-1 with TRBJ1-3; D is ambiguous. Germline V CDR1 and CDR2: SQVTM, ANQGSEA. The CDR3 covers 11 residues. Trimming stripped 1 base from V and 10 bases from J, with 8 bases between. The CDR3 nucleotides are TGCAGCGTTGAAGCGGGGTGGACCATATATTTT. Its translation is CSVEAGWTIYF.

Ten or more counts support this clonotype. The genes are TRBV11-2 and TRBJ2-7; unclear D gene. V lost 2 bases and J 0 bases, leaving 8 bases between the germline ends. The CDR3 loop spans 14 amino acids. Germline-derived CDR1 and CDR2 are SGHAT and FQNNGV. The CDR3 DNA sequence: TGTGCCAGCAGCTTAAATCACGGCTCCTACGAGCAGTACTTC. Its protein product is CASSLNHGSYEQYF.

Ten or more counts support this clonotype. V usage is TRBV7-8 and J usage is TRBJ1-1; D call uncertain. Trimming cost V 3 bases and J 8 bases, with 16 bases left between them. The CDR3 length is 14 residues. Germline CDR1 and CDR2: SGHVS and FQNEAQ. DNA of the CDR3: TGTGCCAGCAGCTTGGGCACCACGTTAGCCGAAGCTTTCTTT. This gives the protein CASSLGTTLAEAFF.

In its sample, this clonotype was seen a few times. J is TRBJ2-1 and V is TRBV30; 7 bases fit TRBD1. Germline CDR1 reads GTSNPN; CDR2 reads SVGIG (reference sequence). The CDR3 contains 18 residues. V was clipped by 3 bases and J by 9 bases; unmatched bases: 23. The CDR3 loop is CAWSLELGSGTDKVEQFF. CDR3 bases: TGTGCCTGGAGCCTCGAACTCGGATCCGGGACAGATAAAGTTGAGCAGTTCTTC.

This clonotype has a count of ten or more. The chain joins TRBV20-1 to TRBJ2-7; TRBD2 aligns across 7 bases. The CDR3 is 14 residues long. Germline CDR1 DFQATT, CDR2 SNEGSKA (reference sequence). V gave up 2 bases and J gave up 3 bases; unmatched junction bases: 7. The CDR3 region has the DNA TGCAGTGCTAGAAGTGCGGGAGACTTCTACGAGCAGTACTTC. It translates to CSARSAGDFYEQYF.